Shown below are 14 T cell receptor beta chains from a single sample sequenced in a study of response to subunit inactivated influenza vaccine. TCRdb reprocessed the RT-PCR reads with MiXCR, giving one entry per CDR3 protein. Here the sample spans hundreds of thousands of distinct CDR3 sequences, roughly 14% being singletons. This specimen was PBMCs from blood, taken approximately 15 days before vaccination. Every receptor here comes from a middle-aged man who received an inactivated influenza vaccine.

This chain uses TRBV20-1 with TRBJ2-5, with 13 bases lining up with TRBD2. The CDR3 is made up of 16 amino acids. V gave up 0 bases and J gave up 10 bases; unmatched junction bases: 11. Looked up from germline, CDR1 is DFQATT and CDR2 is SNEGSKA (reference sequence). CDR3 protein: CSARETSGRAGVDQYF. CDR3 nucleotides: TGCAGTGCTAGAGAAACTAGCGGGAGGGCCGGGGTGGACCAGTACTTC.

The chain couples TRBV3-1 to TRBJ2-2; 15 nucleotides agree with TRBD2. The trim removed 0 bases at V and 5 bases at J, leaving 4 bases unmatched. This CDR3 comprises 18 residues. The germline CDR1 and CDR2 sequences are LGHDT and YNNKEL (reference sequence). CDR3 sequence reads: CASSQEGLAGGGTGELFF. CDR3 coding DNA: TGTGCCAGCAGCCAAGAGGGACTAGCGGGAGGTGGGACCGGGGAGCTGTTTTTT.

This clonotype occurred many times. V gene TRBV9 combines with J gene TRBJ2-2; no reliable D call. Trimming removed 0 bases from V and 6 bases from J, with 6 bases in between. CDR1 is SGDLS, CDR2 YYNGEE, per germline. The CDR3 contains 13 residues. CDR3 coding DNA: TGTGCCAGCAGCGTAGGATCCCCCGGGGAGCTGTTTTTT. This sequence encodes CASSVGSPGELFF.

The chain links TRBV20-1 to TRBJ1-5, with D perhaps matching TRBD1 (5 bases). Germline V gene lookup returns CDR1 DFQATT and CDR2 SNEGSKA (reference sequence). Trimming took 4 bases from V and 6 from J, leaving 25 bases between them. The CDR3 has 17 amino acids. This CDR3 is CSAKGTSGRAGGQPQHF. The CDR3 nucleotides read TGCAGTGCTAAAGGGACTAGCGGGAGGGCCGGGGGTCAGCCCCAGCATTTT.

As DNA, the CDR3 is TGTGCCAGCAGCTCCTCGACAGGGGGCAATGAGCAGTTCTTC. The encoded protein is CASSSSTGGNEQFF. The V gene is TRBV7-2, the J gene TRBJ2-1, with 9 bases that match TRBD1. Losses at the gene ends were 4 bases for V and 6 bases for J; bases not matched to a gene: 4. CDR3 size: 14 residues. Germline values: CDR1 SGHTA, CDR2 FQGNSA.

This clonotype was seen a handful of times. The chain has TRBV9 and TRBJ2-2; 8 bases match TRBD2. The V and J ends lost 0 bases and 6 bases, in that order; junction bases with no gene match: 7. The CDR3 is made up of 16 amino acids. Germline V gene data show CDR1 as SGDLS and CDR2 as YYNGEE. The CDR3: CASSVVPAGAPGELFF. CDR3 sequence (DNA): TGTGCCAGCAGCGTAGTTCCAGCGGGAGCCCCCGGGGAGCTGTTTTTT.

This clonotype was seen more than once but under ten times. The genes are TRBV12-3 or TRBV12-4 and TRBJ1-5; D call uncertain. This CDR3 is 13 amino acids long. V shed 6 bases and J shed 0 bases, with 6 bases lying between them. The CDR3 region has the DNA TGTGCCAGCAGCGCTAGTAGCAATCAGCCCCAGCATTTT. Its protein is CASSASSNQPQHF.

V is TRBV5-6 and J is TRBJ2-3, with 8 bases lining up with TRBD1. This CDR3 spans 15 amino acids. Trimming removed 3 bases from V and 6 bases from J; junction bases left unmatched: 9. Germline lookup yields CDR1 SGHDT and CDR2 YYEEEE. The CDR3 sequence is CASSWETGAVDTQYF. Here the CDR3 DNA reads TGTGCCAGCAGCTGGGAGACAGGGGCCGTGGATACGCAGTATTTT.

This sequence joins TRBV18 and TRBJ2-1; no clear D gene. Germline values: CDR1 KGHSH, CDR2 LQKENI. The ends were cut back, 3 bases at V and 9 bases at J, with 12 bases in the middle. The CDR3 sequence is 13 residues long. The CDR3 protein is CASSPQKMTEQFF. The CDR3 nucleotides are TGTGCCAGCTCACCGCAAAAGATGACTGAGCAGTTCTTC.

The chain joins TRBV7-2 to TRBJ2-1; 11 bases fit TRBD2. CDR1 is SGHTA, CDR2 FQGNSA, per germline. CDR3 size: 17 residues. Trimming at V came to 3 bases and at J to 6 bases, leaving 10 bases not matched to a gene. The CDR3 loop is CASSFRLAGGGANEQFF. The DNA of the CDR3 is TGTGCCAGCAGCTTCAGGCTAGCGGGGGGCGGTGCCAATGAGCAGTTCTTC.

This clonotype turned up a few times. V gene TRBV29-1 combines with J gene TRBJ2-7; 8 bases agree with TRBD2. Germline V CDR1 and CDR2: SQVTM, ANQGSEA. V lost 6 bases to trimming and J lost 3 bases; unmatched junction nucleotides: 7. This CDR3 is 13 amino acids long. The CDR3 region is CSVVAGPNYEQYF. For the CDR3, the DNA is TGCAGCGTCGTAGCGGGACCCAACTACGAGCAGTACTTC.

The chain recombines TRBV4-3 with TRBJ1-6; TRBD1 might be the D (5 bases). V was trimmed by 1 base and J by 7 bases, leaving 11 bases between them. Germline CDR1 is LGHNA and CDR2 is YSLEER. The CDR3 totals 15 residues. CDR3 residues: CASSQAGTGNSPLHF. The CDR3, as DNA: TGCGCCAGCAGCCAAGCAGGGACCGGGAATTCACCCCTCCACTTT.

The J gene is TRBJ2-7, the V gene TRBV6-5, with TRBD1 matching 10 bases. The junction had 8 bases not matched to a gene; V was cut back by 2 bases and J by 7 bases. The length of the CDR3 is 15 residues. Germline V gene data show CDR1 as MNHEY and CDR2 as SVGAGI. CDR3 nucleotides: TGTGCCAGCAGTTACCTGGACAGGGGGACCGGAGAGCAGTACTTC. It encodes CASSYLDRGTGEQYF.

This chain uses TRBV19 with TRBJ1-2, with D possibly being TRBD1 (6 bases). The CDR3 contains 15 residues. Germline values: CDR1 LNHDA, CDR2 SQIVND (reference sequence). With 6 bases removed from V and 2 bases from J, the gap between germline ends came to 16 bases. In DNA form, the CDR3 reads TGTGCCAGTAGAAGGACAGAGGACTTCAACTATGGCTACACCTTC. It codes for CASRRTEDFNYGYTF.